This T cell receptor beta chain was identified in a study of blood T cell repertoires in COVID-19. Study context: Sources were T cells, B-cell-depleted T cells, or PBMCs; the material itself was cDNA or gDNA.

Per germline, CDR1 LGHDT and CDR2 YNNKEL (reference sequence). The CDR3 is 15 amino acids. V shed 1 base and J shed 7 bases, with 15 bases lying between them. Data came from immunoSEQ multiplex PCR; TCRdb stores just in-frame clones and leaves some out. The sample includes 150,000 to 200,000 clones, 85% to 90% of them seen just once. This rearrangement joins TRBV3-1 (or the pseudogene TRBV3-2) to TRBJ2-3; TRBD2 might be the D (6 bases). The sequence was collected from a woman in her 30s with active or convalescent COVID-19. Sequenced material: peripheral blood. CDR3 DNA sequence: TGTGCCAGCAGCCAAGCGTGGGACTTCACGTATACGCAGTATTTT. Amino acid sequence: CASSQAWDFTYTQYF.